The clone carrying this T cell receptor beta chain was seen at least ten times. The antigen is undetermined. These data are taken from a study of regulatory T cells in long-lasting Graves disease. iRepertoire HTBI primers and Arm-PCR of CDR3 regions built TCR beta libraries. From the multiplex PCR reads, TCRdb called clonotypes with MiXCR, one entry per CDR3 protein. Found here are over 400,000 distinct CDR3 sequences, 14% of them singletons; the top ten hold approximately 17%. Study-wide results and caveats: Graves' patients with persistent disease showed TCR diversity lower than patients newly diagnosed.

The time point denotes: newly diagnosed GD, antithyroid drugs for less than 3 months. From PBMCs, RNA was extracted and then used to make the TCR library. Patients were from an endocrinology department in Xi'an, China. A blood draw put 8.5 to 10 milliliters of peripheral blood into EDTA tubes. The germline CDR1 and CDR2 sequences are ENHRY and SYGVKD. This CDR3 region has 12 residues. V lost 3 bases, J lost 10 bases, and 10 bases lay in between. The data also belong to a second study, concerning T cells in Graves' hyperthyroidism and ophthalmopathy.

J is TRBJ2-1 and V is TRBV10-3, with D perhaps TRBD2 (6 bases). This clonotype originated in a woman between 45 and 65 years old with Graves disease. Sample: peripheral blood mononuclear cells (PBMCs), taken at new diagnosis, from a patient treated with antithyroid drugs. This CDR3 reads CAISDPSDEQFF. CDR3 nucleotide sequence: TGTGCCATCAGTGACCCTAGCGACGAGCAGTTCTTC.